This T cell receptor beta chain stems from a study of cytomegalovirus exposure and HLA in healthy donors. There are 12 residues in the CDR3. With V trimmed by 7 bases and J by 3 bases, 2 bases remained unmatched. In germline, CDR1 is MNHEY, CDR2 SVGAGI. 60 Vbeta and 13 Jbeta primers were used in PCR. Data came from immunoSEQ multiplex PCR; TCRdb stores just in-frame clones and leaves some out. The repertoire holds approximately 110,000 clones, 73% seen once, with 4.8% in the top ten. V usage is TRBV6-5 and J usage is TRBJ2-5; 7 bases are a match to TRBD1. The receptor's source is a man between 60 and 75 years old in good health and CMV-seropositive. Sequencing was performed on PBMCs. The CDR3 region has the DNA TGTGCCAGCACAGGGGGAAAAGAGACCCAGTACTTC. Its translation is CASTGGKETQYF.